The 15 T cell receptor beta chains below were found in one sample sequenced in a study of vaccination and CD4 T cells after COVID-19. An Oncomine TCR Beta short-read assay was used to sequence the DNA from cultured CD4+ T cells. TCRdb analysed the PCR reads with MiXCR anew, one entry per CDR3 protein. The sample comprises some 13,000 distinct CDR3 sequences, less than 70% of which are singletons, and roughly a sixth rests with the top ten. These TCRs' antigens remain unknown. As to treatment: roughly 11-day PBMC culture with coronavirus spike peptide pools or control peptides (ViraFEST assay). Sequencing was performed on CD4+ T cells from blood, cultured in vitro. The receptors originated from a human donor who had recovered from COVID-19.

The chain is built from TRBV12-3 or TRBV12-4 and TRBJ2-7; no reliable D call. CDR3 length equals 14 residues. Deletions cut 3 bases from V and 2 bases from J, with 11 bases between. DNA for the CDR3: TGTGCCAGCAGTTTGGCGCGCGGACCCTACGAGCAGTACTTC. Translated, it gives CASSLARGPYEQYF.

The count of this clonotype is one. In nucleotides, the CDR3 is TGCAGTGCTAGATGGCAGGCCTCTGGAGCTAACTATGGCTACACCTTC. It translates to CSARWQASGANYGYTF. This chain uses TRBV20-1 with TRBJ1-2; no clear D. CDR3 length: 16 residues. Germline V lookup: CDR1 DFQATT, CDR2 SNEGSKA (reference sequence). V gave up 2 bases and J gave up 0 bases, with 16 bases separating them.

This chain connects TRBV19 to TRBJ2-1; D may be TRBD2 (5 bases). The V and J ends lost 3 bases and 2 bases respectively, with 14 bases between them. Germline V lookup: CDR1 LNHDA, CDR2 SQIVND (reference sequence). The CDR3 is 16 amino acids. The CDR3 region is CASSMSSALTYNEQFF. DNA for the CDR3: TGTGCCAGTAGTATGAGTAGCGCCCTTACCTACAATGAGCAGTTCTTC. The entire variable domain, with the rest obtained from reference TRBV19 and TRBJ2-1, is as follows: DGGITQSPKYLFRKEGQNVTLSCEQNLNHDAMYWYRQDPGQGLRLIYYSQIVNDFQKGDIAEGYSVSREKKESFPLTVTSAQKNPTAFYLCASSMSSALTYNEQFFGPGTRLTVL.

This chain connects TRBV15 to TRBJ1-1; TRBD1 is a possible D gene (6 bases). The CDR3 length is 14 residues. CDR1 is LNHNV and CDR2 is YYDKDF in the germline V gene (reference sequence). Deletions cut 8 bases from V and 0 bases from J, with 13 bases between. The CDR3 region is CATSRNRVNTEAFF. The CDR3 nucleotides are TGTGCCACCTCCCGGAACAGGGTGAACACTGAAGCTTTCTTT.

The chain is built from TRBV20-1 and TRBJ2-5; TRBD1 aligns across 11 bases. CDR1 DFQATT and CDR2 SNEGSKA come from the germline V gene (reference sequence). V trimming: 5 bases; J trimming: 4 bases; junction bases outside the gene matches: 6. There are 14 residues in the CDR3. This CDR3 is CSAGQGAFVETQYF. The DNA of the CDR3 is TGCAGTGCTGGACAGGGGGCTTTTGTAGAGACCCAGTACTTC.

The J gene is TRBJ1-5, the V gene TRBV7-2, with D possibly matching TRBD1 (5 bases). This CDR3 has 16 amino acids. Trimming took off 3 bases at V and 4 bases at J, with 16 bases between the two ends. Germline V lookup: CDR1 SGHTA, CDR2 FQGNSA. The CDR3: CASSLGSGKANQPQHF. CDR3 nucleotide sequence: TGTGCCAGCAGCTTGGGGTCAGGGAAGGCAAATCAGCCCCAGCATTTT.

This clonotype was picked up a small number of times. The CDR3 region has the DNA TGCAGTGCTAGAGTTAGCCGAACCGGGACTAGCGGTTACAATGAGCAGTTCTTC. Residues: CSARVSRTGTSGYNEQFF. The chain employs TRBV20-1 and TRBJ2-1, with 11 bases lining up with TRBD2. This CDR3 is 18 amino acids long. Germline lookup yields CDR1 DFQATT and CDR2 SNEGSKA (reference sequence). Trimming cost V 1 base and J 4 bases; bases outside gene matches: 12.

This rearrangement joins TRBV6-1 to TRBJ1-5; TRBD1 is a possible D gene (6 bases). The CDR3 contains 15 residues. CDR1 is MNHNS, CDR2 SASEGT, per germline. Between the trimmed V and J ends, which lost 0 bases and 8 bases, there was a span of 14 bases. The CDR3 is CASSEAPTGNEPQHF. CDR3 sequence (DNA): TGTGCCAGCAGTGAAGCGCCTACAGGGAACGAGCCCCAGCATTTT.

This chain links TRBV4-1 with TRBJ1-3, with D possibly matching TRBD1 (6 bases). CDR1 and CDR2 (germline): MGHRA, YSYEKL. Deletions cut 3 bases from V and 8 bases from J, with 20 bases between. The CDR3 extends over 16 amino acids. CDR3 residues: CASSHQQGGRADTIYF. CDR3 nucleotides: TGCGCCAGCAGCCACCAACAGGGAGGTCGGGCGGACACCATATATTTT.

This clonotype was counted once. The genes are TRBV12-3 or TRBV12-4 and TRBJ1-5; tentatively, D is TRBD1 (5 bases). V was cut by 3 bases and J by 3 bases, with 15 bases left in between. This CDR3 region has 16 residues. The CDR3 spells CASSFHRTTNNQPQHF. CDR3 DNA sequence: TGTGCCAGCAGTTTTCACAGGACAACTAACAATCAGCCCCAGCATTTT.

This clonotype was observed a handful of times. The V and J genes are TRBV6-5 and TRBJ1-5, with 7 bases that match TRBD1. This CDR3 contains 14 residues. CDR1 is MNHEY, CDR2 SVGAGI, per germline. Unmatched junction bases numbered 0, after V lost 2 bases and J lost 2 bases. The chain's CDR3 is CASSYGQGNQPQHF. DNA for the CDR3: TGTGCCAGCAGTTACGGACAGGGCAATCAGCCCCAGCATTTT.

This rearrangement joins TRBV2 to TRBJ2-3, with 8 bases fitting TRBD2. Germline loops: CDR1 SNHLY, CDR2 FYNNEI. The J segment lost 3 bases and the V segment lost 7 bases, leaving 6 bases of the junction unmatched. The CDR3 contains 14 residues. The CDR3 nucleotides read TGTGCCAGCAAGGGACTAGTGGGTACAGATACGCAGTATTTT. Protein sequence: CASKGLVGTDTQYF.

The gene calls are TRBV20-1 and TRBJ2-7; TRBD2 matches 8 bases. The CDR3 covers 14 residues. Germline CDR1 DFQATT, CDR2 SNEGSKA (reference sequence). Trimming at V came to 0 bases and at J to 1 base, leaving 2 bases not matched to a gene. CDR3 protein: CSARDGGRSYEQYF. The CDR3 coding sequence is TGCAGTGCTAGAGATGGCGGGAGGTCCTACGAGCAGTACTTC.

This clonotype showed up just a few times. The chain is built from TRBV10-1 and TRBJ1-6; 7 bases agree with TRBD1. The CDR3 contains 14 residues. V lost 3 bases, J lost 11 bases, and 7 bases stayed unmatched. Germline CDR1 WNHNN, CDR2 SYGVQD (reference sequence). The CDR3 region is CASSEDREDAPLHF. In DNA, the CDR3 is TGCGCCAGCAGTGAAGACAGGGAGGACGCACCCCTCCACTTT.

The chain joins TRBV10-2 to TRBJ1-5; no clear D. The CDR3 runs 13 residues. V was trimmed by 4 bases and J by 7 bases, leaving 11 bases between them. CDR1 WSHSY and CDR2 SAAADI come from the germline V gene. The CDR3 nucleotides read TGCGCCAGCAGTGCTACAGTAGAACAGCCCCAGCATTTT. Translation: CASSATVEQPQHF.